These 13 T cell receptor beta chains came from one sample sequenced in a study of T cell responses to AZD1222 COVID-19 vaccine. TCRdb's copy holds only in-frame clones and misses some; the assay was immunoSEQ multiplex PCR. Of about 76,000 clones in the sample, approximately 80% were seen once. The specimen comprised peripheral blood, sampled 28 days after the second dose of the MenACWY control vaccine. The receptors derive from an adult who received the MenACWY meningococcal vaccine as a control.

This clone was detected once. This chain uses TRBV7-2 with TRBJ2-2; the D is unclear. The ends were cut back, 5 bases at V and 8 bases at J, with 12 bases in the middle. There are 13 residues in the CDR3. Germline V gene data show CDR1 as SGHTA and CDR2 as FQGNSA. CDR3 loop: CASSPRKAGELFF. As DNA, the CDR3 is TGTGCCAGCAGCCCCAGGAAGGCAGGGGAGCTGTTTTTT.

This chain links TRBV7-2 with TRBJ2-7; 7 bases are shared with TRBD2. Germline CDR1 and CDR2: SGHTA and FQGNSA. Trimming removed 1 base from V and 3 bases from J; junction bases left unmatched: 3. The CDR3 covers 14 residues. The CDR3: CASSLVAGDYEQYF. The DNA of the CDR3 is TGTGCCAGCAGCTTAGTCGCGGGGGACTACGAGCAGTACTTC.

The rearrangement links TRBV4-1 to TRBJ1-2; D is perhaps TRBD1 (6 bases). Trimming cost V 0 bases and J 4 bases, with 15 bases left between them. This CDR3 is built from 16 residues. Per germline, CDR1 MGHRA and CDR2 YSYEKL. The DNA for the CDR3 is TGCGCCAGCAGCCAAGATGAGGAGGGGGGATTCTATGGCTACACCTTC. Its translation is CASSQDEEGGFYGYTF.

The V gene is TRBV2, the J gene TRBJ2-2; possible D gene TRBD1, 5 bases. Germline V CDR1 and CDR2: SNHLY, FYNNEI. Trimming cost V 5 bases and J 2 bases, with 9 bases left between them. This CDR3 spans 14 amino acids. CDR3 sequence: CASSSDSNTGELFF. The CDR3 DNA is TGTGCCAGCAGTTCAGACAGTAACACCGGGGAGCTGTTTTTT.

The J gene is TRBJ1-6, the V gene TRBV19; 10 bases match TRBD1. With 4 bases clipped from V and 8 bases from J, the junction kept 8 bases outside the gene matches. The CDR3 runs to 16 residues. Germline V CDR1 and CDR2: LNHDA, SQIVND (reference sequence). The CDR3 DNA reads TGTGCCAGTAGTACACTCCCGGGACAGGGGTATTCACCCCTCCACTTT. Its protein product is CASSTLPGQGYSPLHF.

The genes are TRBV18 and TRBJ2-1; no definite D call. Per the germline V gene, CDR1 is KGHSH and CDR2 is LQKENI. V gave up 4 bases and J gave up 5 bases, with 12 bases separating them. The CDR3 loop spans 14 amino acids. The CDR3 spells CASSLSQTNNEQFF. The CDR3 DNA follows: TGTGCCAGCTCACTCTCCCAGACAAACAATGAGCAGTTCTTC.

This chain connects TRBV2 to TRBJ2-7; 8 positions match TRBD1. Germline V gene data show CDR1 as SNHLY and CDR2 as FYNNEI. The J segment lost 3 bases and the V segment lost 6 bases, leaving 10 bases of the junction unmatched. This CDR3 region has 15 residues. CDR3 residues: CASRDLGQGYYEQYF. As DNA, the CDR3 is TGTGCCAGCAGGGACTTAGGACAGGGATACTACGAGCAGTACTTC. The full variable domain, its missing parts supplied by reference TRBV2 and TRBJ2-7, is EPEVTQTPSHQVTQMGQEVILRCVPISNHLYFYWYRQILGQKVEFLVSFYNNEISEKSEIFDDQFSVERPDGSNFTLKIRSTKLEDSAMYFCASRDLGQGYYEQYFGPGTRLTVT.

The genes are TRBV12-3 or TRBV12-4 and TRBJ2-3; 7 bases line up with TRBD2. The length of the CDR3 is 12 residues. The junction had 3 bases not matched to a gene; V was cut back by 3 bases and J by 9 bases. The CDR3 sequence: CASSFVRGTQYF. The CDR3 bases are TGTGCCAGCAGTTTTGTGCGGGGGACGCAGTATTTT.

This clone was observed a few times. The chain combines TRBV19 with TRBJ2-7; TRBD1 aligns across 7 bases. V was clipped by 3 bases and J by 1 base; unmatched bases: 3. Germline V gene lookup returns CDR1 LNHDA and CDR2 SQIVND (reference sequence). The CDR3 has 14 residues. Here the CDR3 reads CASSIRDSSYEQYF. The CDR3 nucleotides are TGTGCCAGTAGTATCCGGGACAGTTCCTACGAGCAGTACTTC.

The V call is TRBV28, the J call TRBJ2-7; D is unclear. This CDR3 has 15 amino acids. With 5 bases removed from V and 2 bases from J, the gap between germline ends came to 16 bases. Germline V CDR1 and CDR2: MDHEN, SYDVKM. CDR3 sequence (DNA): TGTGCCAGCAGTCCCAACCTAGGATCCCCCTACGAGCAGTACTTC. Its translation is CASSPNLGSPYEQYF.

In this sample, this clone turned up once. V and J are TRBV13 and TRBJ2-1, with a possible D match to TRBD1 (5 bases). CDR3 length: 16 amino acids. Germline CDR1 is PRHDT and CDR2 is FYEKMQ (reference sequence). V lost 0 bases to trimming and J lost 0 bases, with 9 bases between them. For the CDR3, the DNA is TGTGCCAGCAGCTTAGGGCAGGGAAGCTCCTACAATGAGCAGTTCTTC. It is translated as CASSLGQGSSYNEQFF.

In this sample, this clone turned up a few times. The J gene is TRBJ2-3, the V gene TRBV5-1; 10 bases line up with TRBD2. Germline-derived CDR1 and CDR2 are SGHRS and YFSETQ. V lost 1 base and J lost 3; bases outside the gene matches: 5. This CDR3 is 16 amino acids long. DNA of the CDR3: TGCGCCAGCAGCTTGCGGGGTAGCGGGGGGACAGATACGCAGTATTTT. It codes for CASSLRGSGGTDTQYF.

This chain links TRBV19 with TRBJ1-1; D perhaps matches TRBD1 (6 bases). V gave up 4 bases and J gave up 0 bases, with 9 bases separating them. Germline CDR1 and CDR2: LNHDA and SQIVND (reference sequence). This CDR3 spans 14 amino acids. The DNA of the CDR3 is TGTGCCAGTAGTACGACAGGCGTGAACACTGAAGCTTTCTTT. Protein sequence: CASSTTGVNTEAFF.